This T cell receptor beta chain was captured in a study of blood T cells in healthy people across ages. The V end was cut by 4 bases, the J end by 11 bases, with 21 bases between. From germline, CDR1 is SGHDT and CDR2 YYEEEE. This CDR3 is 14 amino acids long. The second PCR ran roughly 7 to 12 cycles with a sample-barcoded 5' primer and J-beta primers. TCRdb processed the 5' RACE reads anew with MiXCR; each CDR3 protein has one entry. The sample holds 1.5 million to 2 million distinct CDR3 sequences, roughly 27% seen once. The V gene is TRBV5-6, the J gene TRBJ2-5; D may be TRBD2 (5 bases). This receptor was taken from a woman aged 25 to 39 in good health. Sequenced sample: blood. The CDR3 here is CASSRGSRPYEQYF. Here the CDR3 DNA reads TGTGCCAGCAGCCGGGGTTCCAGGCCCTATGAGCAGTACTTC.